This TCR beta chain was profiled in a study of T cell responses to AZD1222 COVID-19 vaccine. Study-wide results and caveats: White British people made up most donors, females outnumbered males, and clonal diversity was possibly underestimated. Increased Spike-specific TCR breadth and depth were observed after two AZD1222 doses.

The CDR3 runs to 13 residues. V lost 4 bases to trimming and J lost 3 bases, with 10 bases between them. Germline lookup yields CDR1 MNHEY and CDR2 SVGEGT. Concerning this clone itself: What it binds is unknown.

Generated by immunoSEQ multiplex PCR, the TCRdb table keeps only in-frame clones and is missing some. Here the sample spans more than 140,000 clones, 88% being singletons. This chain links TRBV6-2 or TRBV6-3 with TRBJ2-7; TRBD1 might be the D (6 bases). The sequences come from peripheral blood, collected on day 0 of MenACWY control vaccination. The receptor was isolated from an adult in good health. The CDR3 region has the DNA TGTGCCAGCAGTTTTGACAGGAGCTACGAGCAGTACTTC. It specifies CASSFDRSYEQYF.